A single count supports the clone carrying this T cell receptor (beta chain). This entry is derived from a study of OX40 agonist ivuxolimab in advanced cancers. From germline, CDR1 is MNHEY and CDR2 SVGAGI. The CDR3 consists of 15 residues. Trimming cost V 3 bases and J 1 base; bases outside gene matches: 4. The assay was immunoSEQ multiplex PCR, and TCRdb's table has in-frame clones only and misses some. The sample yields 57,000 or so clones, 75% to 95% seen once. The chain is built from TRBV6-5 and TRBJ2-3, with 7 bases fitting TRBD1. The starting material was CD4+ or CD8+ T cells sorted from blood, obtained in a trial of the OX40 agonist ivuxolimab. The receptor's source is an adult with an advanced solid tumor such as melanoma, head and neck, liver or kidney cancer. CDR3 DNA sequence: TGTGCCAGCAGTTATGGGACAGCCCGCACAGATACGCAGTATTTT. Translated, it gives CASSYGTARTDTQYF.